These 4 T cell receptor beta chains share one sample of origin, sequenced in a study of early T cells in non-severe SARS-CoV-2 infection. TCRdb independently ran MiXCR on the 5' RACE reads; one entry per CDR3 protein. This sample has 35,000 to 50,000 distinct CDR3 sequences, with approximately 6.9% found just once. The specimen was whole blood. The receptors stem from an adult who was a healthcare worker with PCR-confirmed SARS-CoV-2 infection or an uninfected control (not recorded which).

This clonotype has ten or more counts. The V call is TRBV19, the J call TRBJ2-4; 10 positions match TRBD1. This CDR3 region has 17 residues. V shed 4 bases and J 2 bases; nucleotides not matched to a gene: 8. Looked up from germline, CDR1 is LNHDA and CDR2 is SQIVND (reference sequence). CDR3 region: CASSTSGQGLSKNIQYF. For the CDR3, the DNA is TGTGCCAGTAGTACTTCGGGACAGGGGTTGTCCAAAAACATTCAGTACTTC.

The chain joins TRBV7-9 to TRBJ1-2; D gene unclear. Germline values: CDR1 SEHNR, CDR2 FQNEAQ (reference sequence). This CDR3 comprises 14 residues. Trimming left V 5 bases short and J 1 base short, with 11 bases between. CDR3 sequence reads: CASSQAGDNYGYTF. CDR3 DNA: TGTGCCAGCAGCCAGGCTGGTGATAACTATGGCTACACCTTC.

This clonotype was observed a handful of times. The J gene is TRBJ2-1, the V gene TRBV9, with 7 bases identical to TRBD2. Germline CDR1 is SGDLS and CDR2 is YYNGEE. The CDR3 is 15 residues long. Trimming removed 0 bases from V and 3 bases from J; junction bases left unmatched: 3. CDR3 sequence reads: CASSVATGGYNEQFF. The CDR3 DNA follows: TGTGCCAGCAGCGTAGCTACGGGGGGCTACAATGAGCAGTTCTTC.

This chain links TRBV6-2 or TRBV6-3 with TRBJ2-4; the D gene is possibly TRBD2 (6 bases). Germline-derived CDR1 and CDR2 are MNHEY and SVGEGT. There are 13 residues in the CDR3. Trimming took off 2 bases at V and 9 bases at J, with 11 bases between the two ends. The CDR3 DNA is TGTGCCAGCAGTTACGGGGGGACGGGCATTCAGTACTTC. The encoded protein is CASSYGGTGIQYF.